Below, 28 T cell receptor beta chains from the same sample are listed, as sequenced in a study of cytomegalovirus exposure and HLA in healthy donors. The PCR had 60 Vbeta and 13 Jbeta primers. TCRdb's table, derived via immunoSEQ multiplex PCR, lists solely in-frame clones and lacks some. The table lists about 25,000 clones, nearly 80% of them singletons. Sequenced sample: PBMCs. Receptors originate from a male donor in good health and CMV-seronegative.

The chain recombines TRBV7-8 with TRBJ2-1; 9 bases match TRBD2. The CDR3 loop spans 15 amino acids. Trimming cost V 1 base and J 8 bases; bases outside gene matches: 6. Germline V gives CDR1 SGHVS, CDR2 FQNEAQ. In DNA form, the CDR3 reads TGTGCCAGCAGCTTAGTTGCGGGGGGGCTCTATGAGCAGTTCTTC. Translating it yields CASSLVAGGLYEQFF. Full variable domain (outside the CDR3, taken from reference TRBV7-8 and TRBJ2-1): GAGVSQSPRYKVAKRGQDVALRCDPISGHVSLFWYQQALGQGPEFLTYFQNEAQLDKSGLPSDRFFAERPEGSVSTLKIQRTQQEDSAVYLCASSLVAGGLYEQFFGPGTRLTVL.

The rearrangement joins TRBV4-3 to TRBJ2-5; a weak D match, TRBD2 (5 bases). Germline lookup yields CDR1 LGHNA and CDR2 YSLEER. The V and J ends lost 2 bases and 1 base respectively, with 14 bases between them. The CDR3 sequence is 16 residues long. In DNA form, the CDR3 reads TGCGCCAGCAGCCAATCGGTGGGAGACCTCCAAGAGACCCAGTACTTC. Translated: CASSQSVGDLQETQYF.

The chain uses TRBV4-3 and TRBJ2-5, with no clear D. V was cut by 0 bases and J by 2 bases, with 4 bases left in between. Per germline, CDR1 LGHNA and CDR2 YSLEER. The CDR3 is made up of 13 amino acids. CDR3 in amino acids: CASSQDPQETQYF. The CDR3 region has the DNA TGCGCCAGCAGCCAAGACCCTCAAGAGACCCAGTACTTC.

The chain carries TRBV28 and TRBJ1-6; 8 nucleotides match TRBD1. V gave up 6 bases and J gave up 5 bases; unmatched junction bases: 6. This CDR3 is 15 amino acids long. The germline V gene encodes CDR1 MDHEN and CDR2 SYDVKM. CDR3 DNA sequence: TGTGCCAGCAGCCGCGGGACAGGTCATAATTCACCCCTCCACTTT. This codes for CASSRGTGHNSPLHF. Full variable domain (missing parts from reference TRBV28 and TRBJ1-6): DVKVTQSSRYLVKRTGEKVFLECVQDMDHENMFWYRQDPGLGLRLIYFSYDVKMKEKGDIPEGYSVSREKKERFSLILESASTNQTSMYLCASSRGTGHNSPLHFGNGTRLTVT.

In DNA, the CDR3 is TGTGCCAGCAGGGCCGGGACAGGGGGTTATCAGCCCCAGCATTTT. This encodes CASRAGTGGYQPQHF. The rearrangement joins TRBV6-1 to TRBJ1-5, with 11 bases fitting TRBD1. CDR1 and CDR2 from the germline V gene are MNHNS and SASEGT. Trimming removed 6 bases from V and 5 bases from J; junction bases left unmatched: 6. The CDR3 has 15 residues.

The chain couples TRBV29-1 to TRBJ2-1; TRBD2 matches at 10 bases. The ends lost 1 base at V and 2 bases at J; junction bases unmatched: 8. Germline CDR1 reads SQVTM; CDR2 reads ANQGSEA. The CDR3 contains 17 residues. The CDR3 is CSVEGLAGVLTYNEQFF. As DNA, the CDR3 is TGCAGCGTTGAAGGGCTAGCGGGAGTTCTCACCTACAATGAGCAGTTCTTC.

CDR3 DNA: TGTGCCAGCAGCTTGGGGACTAGCGGAACCTACGAGCAGTACTTC. Translating it yields CASSLGTSGTYEQYF. This chain connects TRBV5-4 to TRBJ2-7; 10 bases are a match to TRBD2. The germline gives CDR1 SGHNT, CDR2 YYREEE (reference sequence). With 0 bases clipped from V and 2 bases from J, the junction kept 2 bases outside the gene matches. This CDR3 is 15 amino acids long.

This clone appeared once. V and J are TRBV28 and TRBJ2-7, with 13 nucleotides matching TRBD2. The CDR3 totals 18 residues. After removal of 5 bases from V and 0 bases from J, the junction contained 10 bases not matched to a gene. Germline-derived CDR1 and CDR2 are MDHEN and SYDVKM. Here the CDR3 DNA reads TGTGCCAGCAGTACAGGACTAGCGGGGGACTCCTACTCCTACGAGCAGTACTTC. It is translated as CASSTGLAGDSYSYEQYF.

This clone was seen just once. The chain employs TRBV9 and TRBJ2-2; D is undetermined. The V gene's germline CDR1 is SGDLS and CDR2 YYNGEE. The V end was cut by 0 bases, the J end by 7 bases, with 7 bases between. CDR3 length: 13 amino acids. The DNA of the CDR3 is TGTGCCAGCAGCGTAGCTGTCAGCGGGGAGCTGTTTTTT. Amino acids: CASSVAVSGELFF.

The CDR3: CASSGLSTGELFF. The CDR3 DNA reads TGTGCCAGCAGTGGACTGAGCACCGGGGAGCTGTTTTTT. The J gene is TRBJ2-2, the V gene TRBV2; D not certain. Between the trimmed V and J ends, which lost 4 bases and 4 bases, there was a span of 7 bases. Germline assignment: CDR1 SNHLY and CDR2 FYNNEI. The CDR3 is 13 amino acids.

This clone ranks as medium-sized. This chain joins TRBV4-2 and TRBJ2-6, with 7 bases matching TRBD1. CDR1 is LGHNA and CDR2 is YNFKEQ in the germline V gene. The CDR3 has 16 residues. V lost 1 base and J lost 0; bases outside the gene matches: 0. The DNA of the CDR3 is TGTGCCAGCAGCCAAGCAGGGGGCTCTGGGGCCAACGTCCTGACTTTC. It is translated as CASSQAGGSGANVLTF.

The chain uses TRBV10-3 and TRBJ2-5, with 11 bases identical to TRBD2. The germline CDR1 and CDR2 sequences are ENHRY and SYGVKD. The junction had 6 bases not matched to a gene; V was cut back by 2 bases and J by 4 bases. The CDR3 is 16 amino acids. The CDR3 region is CAISEPLAGVRETQYF. CDR3 nucleotides: TGTGCCATCAGTGAGCCACTAGCGGGAGTTAGAGAGACCCAGTACTTC.

This CDR3 reads CASSISRQAINYGYTF. The CDR3 coding sequence is TGTGCCAGTAGTATTAGTAGACAGGCAATCAACTATGGCTACACCTTC. V is TRBV19 and J is TRBJ1-2, with D maybe TRBD1 (6 bases). The ends were cut back, 3 bases at V and 2 bases at J, with 16 bases in the middle. The CDR3 loop spans 16 amino acids. Germline V gene lookup returns CDR1 LNHDA and CDR2 SQIVND (reference sequence).

V usage is TRBV13 and J usage is TRBJ2-5, with 9 positions matching TRBD1. This CDR3 is built from 15 residues. Trimming took 5 bases from V and 2 from J; bases not matched to a gene: 6. Germline values: CDR1 PRHDT, CDR2 FYEKMQ (reference sequence). The CDR3 protein is CASSRLGTGQETQYF. CDR3 nucleotide sequence: TGTGCCAGCAGCCGCCTGGGGACAGGGCAAGAGACCCAGTACTTC.

The chain joins TRBV7-2 to TRBJ2-5, with 7 bases fitting TRBD2. The last part of the DNA fits TRBJ2-7 better; the J call may be wrong. The CDR3 loop spans 15 amino acids. Germline V lookup: CDR1 SGHTA, CDR2 FQGNSA. CDR3 in DNA: TGTGCCAGCAGCTTAGATGGGGGAGGGCCTTACGAGCAGTACTTC. This sequence encodes CASSLDGGGPYEQYF.

This clone showed up just once. An end of the junction does not agree with germline; a read error may underlie this. V gene TRBV7-9 combines with J gene TRBJ2-5, with 7 bases identical to TRBD1. The CDR3 extends over 14 amino acids. Germline CDR1 reads SEHNR; CDR2 reads FQNEAQ (reference sequence). CDR3 protein: CSSSLGDRQETQYF. The CDR3 nucleotides are TGTTCCAGCAGCTTAGGGGACAGACAAGAGACCCAGTACTTC.

The chain uses TRBV5-8 and TRBJ1-6, with a weak D call TRBD1 (6 bases). In germline, CDR1 is SGHTS, CDR2 YDEGEE. Trimming stripped 2 bases from V and 6 bases from J, with 9 bases between. The CDR3 is 14 amino acids. CDR3 loop: CASSFIGGNSPLHF. DNA of the CDR3: TGTGCCAGCAGCTTTATAGGGGGTAATTCACCCCTCCACTTT.

The gene calls are TRBV2 and TRBJ2-3; D might be TRBD1 (5 bases). The length of the CDR3 is 15 residues. The V and J ends lost 5 bases and 0 bases respectively, with 12 bases between them. The germline CDR1 and CDR2 sequences are SNHLY and FYNNEI. The CDR3 region has the DNA TGTGCCAGCAGTCGGAAGGGGCCTAGCACAGATACGCAGTATTTT. It codes for CASSRKGPSTDTQYF.

This clone was observed a few times. The chain is built from TRBV7-6 and TRBJ2-7; 10 bases fit TRBD1. V shed 2 bases and J 4 bases; nucleotides not matched to a gene: 2. Germline lookup yields CDR1 SGHVS and CDR2 FNYEAQ. The CDR3 spans 14 residues. The CDR3 here is CASSLRQGAYEQYF. The CDR3 DNA sequence: TGTGCCAGCAGCTTACGACAGGGGGCTTACGAGCAGTACTTC.

The rearrangement uses TRBV14 and TRBJ2-5; D may be TRBD1 (5 bases). This CDR3 region has 17 residues. The germline V gene encodes CDR1 SGHDN and CDR2 FVKESK. V was shortened by 6 bases and J by 6 bases, with 26 bases between the two germline ends. CDR3 nucleotide sequence: TGTGCCAGCAGTCAAACAACAGGTACCGCTGCTCAACAGACCCAGTACTTC. Its translation: CASSQTTGTAAQQTQYF.

The chain has TRBV4-3 and TRBJ2-2; perhaps TRBD1 as D (6 bases). Between the trimmed V and J ends, which lost 1 base and 0 bases, there was a span of 15 bases. This CDR3 comprises 18 residues. Germline V gives CDR1 LGHNA, CDR2 YSLEER. The CDR3 nucleotides are TGCGCCAGCAGCCAAGTGCCCAGGGGCTCCGCGAACACCGGGGAGCTGTTTTTT. This translates into CASSQVPRGSANTGELFF.

The chain is built from TRBV2 and TRBJ2-3; TRBD2 might be the D (5 bases). Trimming shortened V by 7 bases and J by 6 bases, and 14 bases separated the two germline ends. Germline CDR1 is SNHLY and CDR2 is FYNNEI. The CDR3 extends over 13 amino acids. CDR3 sequence: CASITGIGDTQYF. The DNA for the CDR3 is TGTGCCAGCATCACCGGGATCGGCGATACGCAGTATTTT. Filled out from reference TRBV2 and TRBJ2-3, the complete variable domain reads EPEVTQTPSHQVTQMGQEVILRCVPISNHLYFYWYRQILGQKVEFLVSFYNNEISEKSEIFDDQFSVERPDGSNFTLKIRSTKLEDSAMYFCASITGIGDTQYFGPGTRLTVL.

J is TRBJ2-3 and V is TRBV9; 12 nucleotides align to TRBD2. After removal of 4 bases from V and 3 bases from J, the junction contained 3 bases not matched to a gene. Per the germline V gene, CDR1 is SGDLS and CDR2 is YYNGEE. The CDR3 loop spans 15 amino acids. In DNA form, the CDR3 reads TGTGCCAGCAGCAGCGGGACTAGCGGGACAGATACGCAGTATTTT. Translated, it gives CASSSGTSGTDTQYF.

V gene TRBV6-5 combines with J gene TRBJ2-2; 7 bases match TRBD1. CDR3 length: 16 residues. Looked up from germline, CDR1 is MNHEY and CDR2 is SVGAGI. Germline trimming cut 4 bases from V and 4 bases from J; bases unmatched to any gene: 9. The CDR3, as DNA: TGTGCCAGCAGTTTACAGGGGAGCGCAGGCACCGGGGAGCTGTTTTTT. It specifies CASSLQGSAGTGELFF.

The CDR3 is CASSEADGQFYEQYF. CDR3 nucleotide sequence: TGTGCCAGCAGTGAAGCGGATGGACAGTTCTACGAGCAGTACTTC. This chain links TRBV2 with TRBJ2-7; D may be TRBD1 (6 bases). The CDR3 is 15 residues long. Germline assignment: CDR1 SNHLY and CDR2 FYNNEI. V lost 0 bases and J lost 3, with 12 bases in between.

The J gene is TRBJ1-5, the V gene TRBV29-1; tentative D call: TRBD1 (6 bases). Germline V gene lookup returns CDR1 SQVTM and CDR2 ANQGSEA. The CDR3 contains 12 residues. The ends were cut back, 6 bases at V and 3 bases at J, with 9 bases in the middle. The CDR3 loop is CSVRDTNQPQHF. CDR3 DNA sequence: TGCAGCGTCCGGGACACCAATCAGCCCCAGCATTTT.

The chain recombines TRBV18 with TRBJ2-1; perhaps TRBD1 as D (6 bases). The V gene lost 8 bases and the J gene lost 5 bases, with 16 bases spanning the gap. CDR3 length equals 14 residues. Germline CDR1 reads KGHSH; CDR2 reads LQKENI. The CDR3 loop reads CASTLHRDNNEQFF. The CDR3 nucleotides read TGTGCCAGCACACTCCACCGGGACAACAATGAGCAGTTCTTC.

The CDR3 DNA follows: TGTGCCAGCAGCTCCGGAGCCTACAATGAGCAGTTCTTC. It translates to CASSSGAYNEQFF. The rearrangement uses TRBV28 and TRBJ2-1; the D is unclear. Per germline, CDR1 MDHEN and CDR2 SYDVKM. The CDR3 is 13 amino acids. V was trimmed by 6 bases and J by 2 bases, leaving 8 bases between them.